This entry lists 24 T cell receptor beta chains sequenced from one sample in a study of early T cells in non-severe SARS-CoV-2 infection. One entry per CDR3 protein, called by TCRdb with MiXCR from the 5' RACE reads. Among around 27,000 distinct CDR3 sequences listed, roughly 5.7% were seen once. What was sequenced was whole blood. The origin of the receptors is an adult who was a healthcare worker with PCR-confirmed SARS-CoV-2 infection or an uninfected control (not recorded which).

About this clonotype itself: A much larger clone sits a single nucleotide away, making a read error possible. As DNA, the CDR3 is TGCAGTGCTAGAGATTTTCGGGACGAGCAGCACTTC. Protein: CSARDFRDEQHF. The chain recombines TRBV20-1 with TRBJ2-7; tentatively, D is TRBD1 or TRBD2 (5 bases each). The germline gives CDR1 DFQATT, CDR2 SNEGSKA (reference sequence). The length of the CDR3 is 12 residues.

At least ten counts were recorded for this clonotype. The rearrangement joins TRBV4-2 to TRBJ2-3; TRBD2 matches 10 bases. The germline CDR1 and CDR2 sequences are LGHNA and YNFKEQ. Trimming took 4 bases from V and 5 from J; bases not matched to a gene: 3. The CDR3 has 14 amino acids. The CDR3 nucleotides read TGTGCCAGCAGCCCCGGGACTAGCGAAGATACGCAGTATTTT. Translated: CASSPGTSEDTQYF.

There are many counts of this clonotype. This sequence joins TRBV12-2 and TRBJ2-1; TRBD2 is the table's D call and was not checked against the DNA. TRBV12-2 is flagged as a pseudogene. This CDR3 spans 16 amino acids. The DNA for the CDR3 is TGTGCAAGTCGCTTTCGTACTAGCGGGAGATACAATGAGCAGTTCTTC. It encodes CASRFRTSGRYNEQFF.

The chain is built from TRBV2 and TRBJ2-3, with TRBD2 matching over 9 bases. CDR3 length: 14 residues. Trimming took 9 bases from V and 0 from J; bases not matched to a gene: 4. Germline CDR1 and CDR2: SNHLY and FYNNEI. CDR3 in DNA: TGTGCCAGTTCAAGCGGGAGGAGCACAGATACGCAGTATTTT. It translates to CASSSGRSTDTQYF.

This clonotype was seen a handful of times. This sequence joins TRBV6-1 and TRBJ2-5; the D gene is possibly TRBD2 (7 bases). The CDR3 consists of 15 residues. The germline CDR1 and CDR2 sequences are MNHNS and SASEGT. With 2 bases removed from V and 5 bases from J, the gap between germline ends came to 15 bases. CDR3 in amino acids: CASSEMWGGQETQYF. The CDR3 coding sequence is TGTGCCAGCAGTGAAATGTGGGGGGGCCAGGAGACCCAGTACTTC.

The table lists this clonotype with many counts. The CDR3 here is CSVSPPSGLYNEQFF. The CDR3 bases are TGCAGCGTCTCACCGCCTAGCGGGCTTTACAATGAGCAGTTCTTC. The V and J genes are TRBV29-1 and TRBJ2-1; the match to TRBD2 covers 8 bases. Germline CDR1 SQVTM, CDR2 ANQGSEA. Trimming removed 6 bases from V and 4 bases from J; junction bases left unmatched: 11. The CDR3 is 15 amino acids.

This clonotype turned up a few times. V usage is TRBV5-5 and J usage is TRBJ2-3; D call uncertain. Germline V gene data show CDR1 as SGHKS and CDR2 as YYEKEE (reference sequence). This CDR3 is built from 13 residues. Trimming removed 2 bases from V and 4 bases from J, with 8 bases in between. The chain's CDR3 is CASSFPGSDTQYF. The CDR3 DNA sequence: TGTGCCAGCAGCTTTCCCGGCTCAGATACGCAGTATTTT.

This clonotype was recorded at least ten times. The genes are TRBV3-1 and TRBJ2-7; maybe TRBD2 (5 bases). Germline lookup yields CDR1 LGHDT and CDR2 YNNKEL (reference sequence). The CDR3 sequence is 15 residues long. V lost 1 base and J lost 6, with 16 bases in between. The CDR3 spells CASSQGAGPGSEQYF. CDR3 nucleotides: TGTGCCAGCAGCCAAGGGGCGGGCCCCGGAAGCGAGCAGTACTTC.

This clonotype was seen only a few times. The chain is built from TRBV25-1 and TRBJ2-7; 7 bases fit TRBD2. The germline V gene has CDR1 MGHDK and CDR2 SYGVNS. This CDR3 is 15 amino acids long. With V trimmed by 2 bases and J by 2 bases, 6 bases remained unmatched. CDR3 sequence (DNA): TGTGCCAGCAGTGAAGGCGGGGGATCCCCCTACGAGCAGTACTTC. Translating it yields CASSEGGGSPYEQYF.

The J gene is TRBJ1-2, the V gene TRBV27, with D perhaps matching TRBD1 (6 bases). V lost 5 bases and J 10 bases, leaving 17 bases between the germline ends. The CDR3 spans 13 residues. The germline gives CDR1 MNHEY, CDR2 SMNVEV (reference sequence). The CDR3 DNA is TGTGCCAGCAGTCCGGGGGCCCATAGGATCTACACCTTC. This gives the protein CASSPGAHRIYTF.

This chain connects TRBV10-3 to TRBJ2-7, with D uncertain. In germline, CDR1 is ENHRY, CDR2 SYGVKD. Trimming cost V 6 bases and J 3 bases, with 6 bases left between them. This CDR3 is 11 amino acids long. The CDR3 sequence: CAISDGYEQYF. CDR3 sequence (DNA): TGTGCCATCAGCGACGGCTACGAGCAGTACTTC.

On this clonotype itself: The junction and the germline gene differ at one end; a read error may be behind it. Written as DNA, the CDR3 is TGTGCCAGCAGCTTAGGACAGGGTAACACTGAAGCTTCCTTT. Encoded protein: CASSLGQGNTEASF. The rearrangement links TRBV11-1 to TRBJ1-1; 7 nucleotides match TRBD1. Germline loops: CDR1 SGHAT, CDR2 FQDESV (reference sequence). There are 14 residues in the CDR3.

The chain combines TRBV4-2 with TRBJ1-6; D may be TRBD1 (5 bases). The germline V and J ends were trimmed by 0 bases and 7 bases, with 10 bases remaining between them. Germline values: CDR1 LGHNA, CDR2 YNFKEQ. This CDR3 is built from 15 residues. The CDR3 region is CASSQDATVNSPLHF. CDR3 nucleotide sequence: TGTGCCAGCAGCCAAGATGCGACAGTCAATTCACCCCTCCACTTT.

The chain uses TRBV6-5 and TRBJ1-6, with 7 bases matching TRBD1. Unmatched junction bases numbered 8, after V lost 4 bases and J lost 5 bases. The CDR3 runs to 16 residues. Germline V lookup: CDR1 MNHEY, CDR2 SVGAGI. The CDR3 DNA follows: TGTGCCAGCAGTTTGACAGGGTCGTGGAATAATTCACCCCTCCACTTT. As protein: CASSLTGSWNNSPLHF.

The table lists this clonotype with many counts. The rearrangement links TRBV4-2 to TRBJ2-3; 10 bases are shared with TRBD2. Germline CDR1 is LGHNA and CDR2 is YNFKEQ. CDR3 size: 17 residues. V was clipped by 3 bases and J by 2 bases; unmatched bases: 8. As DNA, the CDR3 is TGTGCCAGCAGCCACGGGGCTAGCGGGGGCTACACAGATACGCAGTATTTT. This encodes CASSHGASGGYTDTQYF.

The CDR3 nucleotides read TGTGCCAGCAACCTTCACGGGACAGGGGATCAGTACTTC. This gives the protein CASNLHGTGDQYF. The chain links TRBV12-3 or TRBV12-4 to TRBJ2-7; 10 bases map to TRBD1. J lost 10 bases, V lost 7 bases, and 10 bases had no gene match. The CDR3 is 13 residues long.

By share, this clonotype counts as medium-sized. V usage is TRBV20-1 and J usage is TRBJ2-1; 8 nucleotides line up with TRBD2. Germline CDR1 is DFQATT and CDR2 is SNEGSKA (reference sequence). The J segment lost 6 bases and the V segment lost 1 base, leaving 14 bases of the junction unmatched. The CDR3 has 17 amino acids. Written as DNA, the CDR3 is TGCAGTGCTAGAGCCTTCTCGGGGAGCGGGAGCGCCAATGAGCAGTTCTTC. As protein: CSARAFSGSGSANEQFF.

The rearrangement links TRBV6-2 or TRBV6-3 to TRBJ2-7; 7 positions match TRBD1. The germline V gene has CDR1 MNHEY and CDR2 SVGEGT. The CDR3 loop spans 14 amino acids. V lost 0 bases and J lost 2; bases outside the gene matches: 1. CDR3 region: CASSYSGTAYEQYF. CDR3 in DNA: TGTGCCAGCAGTTACTCCGGGACAGCCTACGAGCAGTACTTC.

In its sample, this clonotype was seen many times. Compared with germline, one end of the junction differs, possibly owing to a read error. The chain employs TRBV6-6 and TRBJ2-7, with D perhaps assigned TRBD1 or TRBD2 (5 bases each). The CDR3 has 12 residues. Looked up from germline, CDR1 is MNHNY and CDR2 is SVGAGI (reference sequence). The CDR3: CASSYPGREENF. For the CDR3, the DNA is TGTGCCAGCAGTTACCCGGGACGAGAAGAAAACTTC.

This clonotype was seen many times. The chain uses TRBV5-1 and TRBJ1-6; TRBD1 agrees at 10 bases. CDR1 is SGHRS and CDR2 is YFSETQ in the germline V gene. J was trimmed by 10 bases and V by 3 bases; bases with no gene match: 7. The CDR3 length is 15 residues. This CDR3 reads CASSSGQGSESPLHF. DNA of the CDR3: TGCGCCAGCAGCTCGGGACAGGGGTCGGAGTCACCCCTCCACTTT.

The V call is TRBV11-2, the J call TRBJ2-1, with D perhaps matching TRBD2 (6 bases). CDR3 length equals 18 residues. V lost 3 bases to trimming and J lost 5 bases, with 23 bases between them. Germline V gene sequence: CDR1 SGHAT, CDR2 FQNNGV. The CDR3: CASSLNPSGVGADNEQFF. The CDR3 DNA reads TGTGCCAGCAGCTTGAACCCTTCGGGAGTAGGGGCGGACAATGAGCAGTTCTTC.

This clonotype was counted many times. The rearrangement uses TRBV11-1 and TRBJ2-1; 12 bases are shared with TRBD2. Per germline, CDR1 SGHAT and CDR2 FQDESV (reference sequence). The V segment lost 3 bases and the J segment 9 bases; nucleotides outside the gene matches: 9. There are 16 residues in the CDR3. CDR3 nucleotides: TGTGCCAGCAGCTTGCAAACTAGCGGGAGGTTAGGTGAGCAGTTCTTC. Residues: CASSLQTSGRLGEQFF.

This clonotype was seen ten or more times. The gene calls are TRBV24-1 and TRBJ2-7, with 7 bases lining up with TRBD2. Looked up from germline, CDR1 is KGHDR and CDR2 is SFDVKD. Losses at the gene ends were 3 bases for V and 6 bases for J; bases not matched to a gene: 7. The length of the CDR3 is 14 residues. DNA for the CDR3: TGTGCCACCAGTGATCCCGGGACTACCGGCGAGCAGTACTTC. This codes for CATSDPGTTGEQYF.

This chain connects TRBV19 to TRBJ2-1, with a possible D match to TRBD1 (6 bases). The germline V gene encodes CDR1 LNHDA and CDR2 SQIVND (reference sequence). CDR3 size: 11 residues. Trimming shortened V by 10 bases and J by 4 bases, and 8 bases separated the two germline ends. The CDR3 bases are TGTGCCACCAGGGGTTACAATGAGCAGTTCTTC. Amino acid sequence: CATRGYNEQFF. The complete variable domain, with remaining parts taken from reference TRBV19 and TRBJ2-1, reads DGGITQSPKYLFRKEGQNVTLSCEQNLNHDAMYWYRQDPGQGLRLIYYSQIVNDFQKGDIAEGYSVSREKKESFPLTVTSAQKNPTAFYLCATRGYNEQFFGPGTRLTVL.